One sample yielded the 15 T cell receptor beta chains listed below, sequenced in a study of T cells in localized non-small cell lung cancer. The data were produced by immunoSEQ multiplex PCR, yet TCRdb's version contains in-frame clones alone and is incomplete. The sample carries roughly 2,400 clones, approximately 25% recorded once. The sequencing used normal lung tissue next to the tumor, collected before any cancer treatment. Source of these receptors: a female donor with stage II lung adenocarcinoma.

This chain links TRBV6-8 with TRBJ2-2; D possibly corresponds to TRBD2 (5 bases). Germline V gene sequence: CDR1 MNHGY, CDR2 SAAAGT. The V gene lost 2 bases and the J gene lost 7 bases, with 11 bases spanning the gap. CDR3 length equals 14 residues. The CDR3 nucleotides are TGTGCCAGCAGTTACCAGACCCGGGGCGGGGAGCTGTTTTTT. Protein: CASSYQTRGGELFF.

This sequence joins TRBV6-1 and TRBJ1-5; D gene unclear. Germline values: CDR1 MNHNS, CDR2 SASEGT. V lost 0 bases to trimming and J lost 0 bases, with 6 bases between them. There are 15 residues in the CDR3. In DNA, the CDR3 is TGTGCCAGCAGTGAAGCAGGCCATAGCAATCAGCCCCAGCATTTT. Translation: CASSEAGHSNQPQHF.

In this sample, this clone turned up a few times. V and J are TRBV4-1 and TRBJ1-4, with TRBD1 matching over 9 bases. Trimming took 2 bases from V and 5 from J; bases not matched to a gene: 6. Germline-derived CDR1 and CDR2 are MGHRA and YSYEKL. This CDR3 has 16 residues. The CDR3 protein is CASSQMTGTGNEKLFF. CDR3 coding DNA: TGCGCCAGCAGCCAAATGACCGGGACAGGGAATGAAAAACTGTTTTTT.

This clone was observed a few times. The CDR3 reads CASSFAPDNSPLHF. The DNA of the CDR3 is TGTGCCAGCAGCTTCGCCCCTGATAATTCACCCCTCCACTTT. The V call is TRBV11-3, the J call TRBJ1-6; D gene unclear. Trimming stripped 3 bases from V and 5 bases from J, with 8 bases between. Per the germline V gene, CDR1 is SGHNT and CDR2 is YENEEA. The CDR3 runs 14 residues.

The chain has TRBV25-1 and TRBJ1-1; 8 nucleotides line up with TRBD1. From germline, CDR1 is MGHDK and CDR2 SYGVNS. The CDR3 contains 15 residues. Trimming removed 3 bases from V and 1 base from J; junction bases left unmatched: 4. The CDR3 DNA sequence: TGTGCCAGCAGTGAGACAGGGGACGAGAACACTGAAGCTTTCTTT. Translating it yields CASSETGDENTEAFF.

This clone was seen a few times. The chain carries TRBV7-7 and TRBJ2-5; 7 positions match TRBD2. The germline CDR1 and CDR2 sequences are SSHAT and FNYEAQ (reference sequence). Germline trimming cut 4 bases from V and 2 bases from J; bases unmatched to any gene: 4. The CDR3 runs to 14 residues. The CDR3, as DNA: TGTGCCAGCAGCTCCGGGACTATACAAGAGACCCAGTACTTC. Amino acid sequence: CASSSGTIQETQYF.

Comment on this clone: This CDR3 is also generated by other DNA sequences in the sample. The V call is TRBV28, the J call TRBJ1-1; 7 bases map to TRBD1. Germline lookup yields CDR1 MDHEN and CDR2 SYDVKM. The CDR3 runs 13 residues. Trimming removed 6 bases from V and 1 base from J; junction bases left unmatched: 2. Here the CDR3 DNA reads TGTGCCAGCAGCTCAGGGGGGAACACTGAAGCTTTCTTT. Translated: CASSSGGNTEAFF.

In DNA, the CDR3 is TGCGCCAGCAGTCAATCCGCCATTCGGGCAGGCCTTAACTATGGCTACACCTTC. It codes for CASSQSAIRAGLNYGYTF. The rearrangement joins TRBV23-1 to TRBJ1-2; unclear D gene. TRBV23-1 is an ORF, with its function uncertain. V was pared by 0 bases and J by 1 base, with 18 bases between. The CDR3 covers 18 residues.

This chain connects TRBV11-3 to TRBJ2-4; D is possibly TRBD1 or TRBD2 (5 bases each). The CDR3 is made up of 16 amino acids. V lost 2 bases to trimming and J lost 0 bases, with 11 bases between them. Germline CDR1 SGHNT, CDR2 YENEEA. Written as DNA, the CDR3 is TGTGCCAGCAGCTTACGTGGGGGAATAGCCAAAAACATTCAGTACTTC. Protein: CASSLRGGIAKNIQYF.

The CDR3 sequence is CSVRDRGRNTGELFF. CDR3 DNA sequence: TGCAGCGTTCGGGACAGGGGGCGCAACACCGGGGAGCTGTTTTTT. The V gene is TRBV29-1, the J gene TRBJ2-2; TRBD1 matches at 12 bases. The CDR3 extends over 15 amino acids. Germline trimming cut 5 bases from V and 2 bases from J; bases unmatched to any gene: 3. The germline gives CDR1 SQVTM, CDR2 ANQGSEA.

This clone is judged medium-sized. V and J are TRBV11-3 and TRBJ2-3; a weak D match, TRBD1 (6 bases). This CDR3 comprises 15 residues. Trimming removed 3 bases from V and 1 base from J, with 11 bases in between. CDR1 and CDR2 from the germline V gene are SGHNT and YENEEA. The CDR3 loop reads CASSFGTPGTDTQYF. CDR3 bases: TGTGCCAGCAGCTTCGGGACACCAGGCACAGATACGCAGTATTTT.

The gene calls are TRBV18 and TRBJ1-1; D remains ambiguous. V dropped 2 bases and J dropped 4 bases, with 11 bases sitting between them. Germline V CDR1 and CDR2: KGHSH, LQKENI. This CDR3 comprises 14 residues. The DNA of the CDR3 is TGTGCCAGCTCACCAGCGGGAGCTGGCACTGAAGCTTTCTTT. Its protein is CASSPAGAGTEAFF.

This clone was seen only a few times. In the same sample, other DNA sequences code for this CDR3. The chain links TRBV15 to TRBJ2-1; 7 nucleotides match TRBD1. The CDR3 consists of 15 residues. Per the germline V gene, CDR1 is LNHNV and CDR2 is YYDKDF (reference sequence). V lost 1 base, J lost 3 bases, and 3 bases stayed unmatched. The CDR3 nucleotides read TGTGCCACCAGCAGAGGCCGGGACAGCTACAATGAGCAGTTCTTC. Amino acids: CATSRGRDSYNEQFF.

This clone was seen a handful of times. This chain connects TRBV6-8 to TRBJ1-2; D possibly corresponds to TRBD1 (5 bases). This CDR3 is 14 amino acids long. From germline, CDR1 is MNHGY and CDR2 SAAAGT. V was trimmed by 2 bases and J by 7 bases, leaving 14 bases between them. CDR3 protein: CASSYLGGNLGYTF. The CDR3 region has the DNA TGTGCCAGCAGTTACCTCGGGGGTAATCTTGGCTACACCTTC.

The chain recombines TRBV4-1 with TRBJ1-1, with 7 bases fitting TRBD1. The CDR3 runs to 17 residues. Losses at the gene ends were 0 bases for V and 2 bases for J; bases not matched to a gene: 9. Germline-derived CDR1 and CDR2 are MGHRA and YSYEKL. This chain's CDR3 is CASSQDGRGIINTEAFF. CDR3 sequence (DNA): TGCGCCAGCAGCCAAGATGGCAGGGGGATAATAAACACTGAAGCTTTCTTT.